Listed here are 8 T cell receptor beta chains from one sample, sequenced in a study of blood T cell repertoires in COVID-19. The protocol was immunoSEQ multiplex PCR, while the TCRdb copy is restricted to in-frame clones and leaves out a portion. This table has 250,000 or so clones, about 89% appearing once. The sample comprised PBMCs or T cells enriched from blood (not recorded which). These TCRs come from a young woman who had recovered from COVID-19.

The CDR3 nucleotides are TGTGCCAGCAACACACAGGGAACCTATAATTCACCCCTCCACTTT. This encodes CASNTQGTYNSPLHF. This chain uses TRBV7-8 with TRBJ1-6, with TRBD1 as a possible D gene (6 bases). Trimming stripped 7 bases from V and 2 bases from J, with 12 bases between. From germline, CDR1 is SGHVS and CDR2 FQNEAQ. The CDR3 covers 15 residues.

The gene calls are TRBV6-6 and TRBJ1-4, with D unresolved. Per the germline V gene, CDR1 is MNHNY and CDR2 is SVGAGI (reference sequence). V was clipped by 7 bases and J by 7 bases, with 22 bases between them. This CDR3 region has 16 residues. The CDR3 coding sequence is TGTGCCAGCATGGAGATGCACAACCCATCGCTTGAAAAACTGTTTTTT. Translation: CASMEMHNPSLEKLFF.

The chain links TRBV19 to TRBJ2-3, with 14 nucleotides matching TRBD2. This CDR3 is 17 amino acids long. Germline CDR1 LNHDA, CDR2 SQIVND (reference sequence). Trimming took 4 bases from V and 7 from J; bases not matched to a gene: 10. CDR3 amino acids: CASSTGGLAGVEHTQYF. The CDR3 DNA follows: TGTGCCAGTAGTACCGGGGGACTAGCGGGAGTTGAGCATACGCAGTATTTT.

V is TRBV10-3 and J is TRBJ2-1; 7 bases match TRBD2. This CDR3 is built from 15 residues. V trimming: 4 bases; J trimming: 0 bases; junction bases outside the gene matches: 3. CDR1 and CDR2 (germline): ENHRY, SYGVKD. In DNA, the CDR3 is TGTGCCATCAGTGTACGCGGGAGCTCCTACAATGAGCAGTTCTTC. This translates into CAISVRGSSYNEQFF.

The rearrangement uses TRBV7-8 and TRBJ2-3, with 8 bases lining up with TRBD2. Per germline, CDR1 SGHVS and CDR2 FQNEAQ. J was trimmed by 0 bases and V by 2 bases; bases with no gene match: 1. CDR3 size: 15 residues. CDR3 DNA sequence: TGTGCCAGCAGCTTAACTAGCGGAAGCACAGATACGCAGTATTTT. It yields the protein CASSLTSGSTDTQYF.

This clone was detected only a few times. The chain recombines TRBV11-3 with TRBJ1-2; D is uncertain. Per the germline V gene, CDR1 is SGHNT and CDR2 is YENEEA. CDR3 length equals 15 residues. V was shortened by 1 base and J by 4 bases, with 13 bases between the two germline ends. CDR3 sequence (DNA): TGTGCCAGCAGCTTAGGGGCCGACACCACCTATGGCTACACCTTC. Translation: CASSLGADTTYGYTF. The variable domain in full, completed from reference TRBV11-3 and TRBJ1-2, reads EAGVVQSPRYKIIEKKQPVAFWCNPISGHNTLYWYLQNLGQGPELLIRYENEEAVDDSQLPKDRFSAERLKGVDSTLKIQPAELGDSAVYLCASSLGADTTYGYTFGSGTRLTVV.

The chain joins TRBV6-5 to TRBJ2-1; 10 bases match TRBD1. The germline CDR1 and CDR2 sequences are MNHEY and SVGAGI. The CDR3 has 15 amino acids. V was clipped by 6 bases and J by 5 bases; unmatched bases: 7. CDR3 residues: CASSSGQGEDNEQFF. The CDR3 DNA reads TGTGCCAGCAGCTCCGGACAGGGGGAAGACAATGAGCAGTTCTTC.

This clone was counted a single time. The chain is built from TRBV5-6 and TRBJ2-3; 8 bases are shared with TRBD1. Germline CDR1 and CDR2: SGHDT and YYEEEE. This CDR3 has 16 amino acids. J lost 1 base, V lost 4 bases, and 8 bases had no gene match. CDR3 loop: CASSIYRGDGTDTQYF. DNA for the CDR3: TGTGCCAGCAGCATTTACAGGGGGGACGGCACAGATACGCAGTATTTT.